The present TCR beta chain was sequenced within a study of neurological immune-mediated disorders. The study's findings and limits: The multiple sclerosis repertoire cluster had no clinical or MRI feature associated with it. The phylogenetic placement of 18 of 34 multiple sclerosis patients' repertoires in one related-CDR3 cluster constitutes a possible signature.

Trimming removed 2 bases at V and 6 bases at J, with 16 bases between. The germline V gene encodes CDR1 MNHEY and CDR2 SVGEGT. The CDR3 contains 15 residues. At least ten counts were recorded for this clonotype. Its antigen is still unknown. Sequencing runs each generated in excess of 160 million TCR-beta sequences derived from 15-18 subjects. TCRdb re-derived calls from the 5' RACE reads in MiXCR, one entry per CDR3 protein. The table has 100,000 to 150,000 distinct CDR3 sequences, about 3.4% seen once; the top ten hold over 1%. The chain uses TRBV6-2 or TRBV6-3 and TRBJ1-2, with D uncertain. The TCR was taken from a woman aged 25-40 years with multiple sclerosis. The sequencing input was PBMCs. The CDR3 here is CASSYMLSGINGYTF. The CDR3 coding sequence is TGTGCCAGCAGTTACATGCTTTCTGGAATTAATGGCTACACCTTC.